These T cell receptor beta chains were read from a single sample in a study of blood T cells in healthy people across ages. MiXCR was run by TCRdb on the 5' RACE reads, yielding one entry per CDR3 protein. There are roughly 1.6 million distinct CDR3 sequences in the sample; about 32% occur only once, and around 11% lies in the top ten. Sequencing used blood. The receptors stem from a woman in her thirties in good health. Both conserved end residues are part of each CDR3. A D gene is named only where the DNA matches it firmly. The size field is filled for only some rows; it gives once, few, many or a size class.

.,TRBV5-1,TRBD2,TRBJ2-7,TGCGCCAGCAGCTTGGGAGGGACTAGCGCATCCTACGAGCAGTACTTC,CASSLGGTSASYEQYF
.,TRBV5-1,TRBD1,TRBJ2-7,TGCGCCAGCAGCCCCGGACAGGGGTCGATCGACGAGCAGTACTTC,CASSPGQGSIDEQYF
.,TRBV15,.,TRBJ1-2,TGTGCCACCAGCAGAGAAAAGGGTGGCTACACCTTC,CATSREKGGYTF
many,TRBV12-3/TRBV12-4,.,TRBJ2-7,TGTGCCAGCAGACCCGGGACACAAAACAATCGCGAGCAGTACTTC,CASRPGTQNNREQYF
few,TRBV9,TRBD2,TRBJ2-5,TGTGCCAGCAGCGTAGCTCCTAGCGGGAGTGGAGAGACCCAGTACTTC,CASSVAPSGSGETQYF
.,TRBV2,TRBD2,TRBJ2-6,TGTGCCAGCAGTGAAGCGCTTCCGGGAGGGACTGGGGCCAACGTCCTGACTTTC,CASSEALPGGTGANVLTF
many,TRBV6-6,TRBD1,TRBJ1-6,TGTGCCAGCAGTTACGTGACAGGGGGAGATTCACCCCTCCACTTT,CASSYVTGGDSPLHF
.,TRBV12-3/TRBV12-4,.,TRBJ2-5,TGTGCCAGCAGCACGGGCCCCCCAAAGACCCAGTACTTC,CASSTGPPKTQYF
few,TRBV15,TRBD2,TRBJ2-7,TGTGCCACCAGCCGCCGGACTAGCGGATACGAGCAGTACTTC,CATSRRTSGYEQYF
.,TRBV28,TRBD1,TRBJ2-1,TGTGCCAGCAGTCTACCACAGGGGGCGCTGGCCAATGAGCAGTTCTTC,CASSLPQGALANEQFF
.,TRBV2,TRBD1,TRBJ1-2,TGTGCCAGCAGTGAATCGGGACAGGGCTATGGCTACACCTTC,CASSESGQGYGYTF
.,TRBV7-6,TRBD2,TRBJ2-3,TGTGCCAGCAGCCGCCCCAAACTCCTAGCGGGGGGCACAGATACGCAGTATTTT,CASSRPKLLAGGTDTQYF
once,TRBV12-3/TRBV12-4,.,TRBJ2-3,TGTGCCAGCAGACCCAGACCTAGCGCAGATACGCAGTATTTT,CASRPRPSADTQYF
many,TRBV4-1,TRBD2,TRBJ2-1,TGCGCCAGCAGCCTTTACCCCGCCGAGGTAGCGGGAGAGAATGAGCAGTTCTTC,CASSLYPAEVAGENEQFF
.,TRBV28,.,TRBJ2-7,TGTGCCAGCCGTACGCCGACAGGTACCTCCTGCGAGCAGTACTTC,CASRTPTGTSCEQYF
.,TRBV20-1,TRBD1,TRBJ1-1,TGCAGTGCTAGGACAGGGGGCGCGAATCTGAACACTGAAGCTTTCTTT,CSARTGGANLNTEAFF
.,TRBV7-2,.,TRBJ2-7,TGTGCCAGCACCCGAGGCCCCGGGTCCTACGAGCAGTACTTC,CASTRGPGSYEQYF
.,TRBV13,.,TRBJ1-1,TGTGCCAGCAGCTTAAGACCAGAGAGGCAAAACACTGAAGCTTTCTTT,CASSLRPERQNTEAFF
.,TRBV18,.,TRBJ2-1,TGTGCCAGCTCACCACCGACAAGGGGTTATGAGCAGTTCTTC,CASSPPTRGYEQFF
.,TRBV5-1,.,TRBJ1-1,TGCGCCAGCAGTTACAACGGCTTAGCGAACACTGAAGCTTTCTTT,CASSYNGLANTEAFF
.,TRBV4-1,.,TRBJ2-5,TGCGCCAGCAGCCAAGTGAGGGGTAGAGAAGAGACCCAGTACTTC,CASSQVRGREETQYF
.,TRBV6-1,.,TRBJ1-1,TGTGCCAGCAACAGGAACACTGAAGCTTTCTTT,CASNRNTEAFF
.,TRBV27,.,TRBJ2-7,TGTGCCAGCAGTTTATACGGAAAGGGAGCCTACGAGCAGTACTTC,CASSLYGKGAYEQYF
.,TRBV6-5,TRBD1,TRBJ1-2,TGTGCCAGCAGTTACACGTGGGACAGCCAAAATGGCTACACCTTC,CASSYTWDSQNGYTF
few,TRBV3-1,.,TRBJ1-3,TGTGCCAGCAGCCCAACTCGGGGGAGGTCTGGAAACACCATATATTTT,CASSPTRGRSGNTIYF
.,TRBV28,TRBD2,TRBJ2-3,TGTGCCAGCAGCTCTCCCGCCAGCGGGGTATTGGATACGCAGTATTTT,CASSSPASGVLDTQYF
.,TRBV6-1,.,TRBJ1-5,TGTGCCAGCAGTGAAAAGGGCAGGCGAGATAGCAATCAGCCCCAGCATTTT,CASSEKGRRDSNQPQHF
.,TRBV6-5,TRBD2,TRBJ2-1,TGTGCCAGCAGACCCGCGGGGACTAACCGCTACAATGAGCAGTTCTTC,CASRPAGTNRYNEQFF
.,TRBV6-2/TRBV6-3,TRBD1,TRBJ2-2,TGTGCCAGCAGGATGACAGGGGGCTTCGGGGAGCTGTTTTTT,CASRMTGGFGELFF
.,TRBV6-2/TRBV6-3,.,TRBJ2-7,TGTGCCAGCAGCAGAGGGAGAAGGGAGCAGTACTTC,CASSRGRREQYF
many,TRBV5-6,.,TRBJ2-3,TGTGCCAGCAGCTTGGCCCCAGATACGCAGTATTTT,CASSLAPDTQYF
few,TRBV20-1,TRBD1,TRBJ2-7,TGCAGTGCTAGGTCGAGTGGGGCACAGGGGGCGGGAACCTACGAGCAGTACTTC,CSARSSGAQGAGTYEQYF
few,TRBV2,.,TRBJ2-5,TGTGCCAGCAGTGGAGCCTTGGGAGAGACCCAGTACTTC,CASSGALGETQYF
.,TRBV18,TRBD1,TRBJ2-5,TGTGCCAGCTCCGGACAGGGGGCTTCCTCTGGGACCCAGTACTTC,CASSGQGASSGTQYF
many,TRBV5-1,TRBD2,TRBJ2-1,TGCGCCTCCCGACTAGCGGGGGGAAATGAGCAGTTCTTC,CASRLAGGNEQFF
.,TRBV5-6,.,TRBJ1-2,TGTGCCAGCAGCTTGGATATAGATGGCTACACCTTC,CASSLDIDGYTF
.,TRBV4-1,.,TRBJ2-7,TGCGCCAGCAGCCAAGCGGCCCTCCTGGAGAGGGGAATCCACGAGCAGTACTTC,CASSQAALLERGIHEQYF
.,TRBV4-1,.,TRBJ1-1,TGCGCCAGCAGCCTTCAGCCCCTAATGAACACTGAAGCTTTCTTT,CASSLQPLMNTEAFF
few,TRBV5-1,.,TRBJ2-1,TGCGCCAGCAGCTTGGCAGGAAGAACATCGTACAATGAGCAGTTCTTC,CASSLAGRTSYNEQFF
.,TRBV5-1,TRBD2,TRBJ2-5,TGCGCCAGCAGCCCCGGAGGCGGGGGTTCAGAGACCCAGTACTTC,CASSPGGGGSETQYF
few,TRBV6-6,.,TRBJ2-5,TGTGCCAGCACCGACAGTTTTCAAGAGACCCAGTACTTC,CASTDSFQETQYF
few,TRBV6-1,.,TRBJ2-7,TGTGCCAGCAGTGTACCGTTTTTCAGAGCCTACGAGCAGTACTTC,CASSVPFFRAYEQYF
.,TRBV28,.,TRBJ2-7,TGTGCCAGCAATGTAGTGGTTACCTACGAGCAGTACTTC,CASNVVVTYEQYF